Listed here are 16 T cell receptor beta chains from one sample, sequenced in a study of human T cells and chemical hapten exposure. Time point: pre-sensitization, week 0. Regarding treatment: therapeutic diphenylcyclopropenone sensitization with weekly scalp DPC. Via MiXCR, TCRdb re-called the RACE reads, giving one row per CDR3 protein. The sample lists approximately 370,000 distinct CDR3 sequences; 5.5% were seen once. The material sequenced was whole blood, taken in connection with sensitization to the hapten diphenylcyclopropenone (DPC). The receptors originated from a woman in her late teens or twenties with alopecia areata. Some clones in this sample may be carry-over from other donors' samples.

V and J are TRBV11-2 and TRBJ2-5; perhaps D is TRBD1 or TRBD2 (6 bases each). This CDR3 region has 16 residues. Trimming stripped 0 bases from V and 2 bases from J, with 13 bases between. The germline V gene encodes CDR1 SGHAT and CDR2 FQNNGV. The CDR3 bases are TGTGCCAGCAGCTTAGAAGGCACAGGGAGGCAAGAGACCCAGTACTTC. Its protein product is CASSLEGTGRQETQYF.

This clonotype was observed many times. The V call is TRBV3-1, the J call TRBJ2-3; D is undetermined. The CDR3 spans 13 residues. V was trimmed by 0 bases and J by 8 bases, leaving 9 bases between them. In germline, CDR1 is LGHDT, CDR2 YNNKEL (reference sequence). The CDR3: CASSQDRRATQYF. The DNA of the CDR3 is TGTGCCAGCAGCCAAGATCGCCGAGCTACGCAGTATTTT.

The genes are TRBV20-1 and TRBJ2-7; no clear D. V was clipped by 8 bases and J by 0 bases, with 14 bases between them. This CDR3 contains 13 residues. Germline-derived CDR1 and CDR2 are DFQATT and SNEGSKA (reference sequence). The DNA for the CDR3 is TGCAGTCCCGAGGCTTTTAGCTCCTACGAGCAGTACTTC. Amino acid sequence: CSPEAFSSYEQYF.

This clonotype was detected only a few times. This sequence joins TRBV4-2 and TRBJ1-5, with D possibly matching TRBD1 (6 bases). Trimming shortened V by 6 bases and J by 0 bases, and 21 bases separated the two germline ends. This CDR3 spans 18 amino acids. Germline lookup yields CDR1 LGHNA and CDR2 YNFKEQ. This CDR3 reads CASSFLLQGPDSNQPQHF. In DNA, the CDR3 is TGTGCCAGCAGTTTCCTACTCCAGGGGCCCGATAGCAATCAGCCCCAGCATTTT.

This clonotype was picked up many times. The genes are TRBV6-1 and TRBJ2-3; no reliable D call. Trimming pared 1 base from V and 7 bases from J, leaving 6 bases between. The CDR3 has 12 amino acids. CDR1 MNHNS and CDR2 SASEGT come from the germline V gene. The CDR3 bases are TGTGCCAGCAGTGAAGGGCTTAATACGCAGTATTTT. This gives the protein CASSEGLNTQYF.

This clonotype was found a few times. The chain joins TRBV7-6 to TRBJ1-1; D unresolved. The length of the CDR3 is 13 residues. V was cut by 1 base and J by 10 bases, with 13 bases left in between. Germline V CDR1 and CDR2: SGHVS, FNYEAQ. CDR3 sequence reads: CASSLGPGPAAFF. Written as DNA, the CDR3 is TGTGCCAGCAGCTTAGGTCCCGGGCCGGCAGCTTTCTTT.

This clonotype was seen many times. The rearrangement joins TRBV6-5 to TRBJ2-3; TRBD2 might be the D (5 bases). This CDR3 is built from 16 residues. Trimming cost V 3 bases and J 6 bases, with 19 bases left between them. Germline-derived CDR1 and CDR2 are MNHEY and SVGAGI. The CDR3, as DNA: TGTGCCAGCAGTTATTCCAGGACTGGTCCTATGGATACGCAGTATTTT. This gives the protein CASSYSRTGPMDTQYF.

The J gene is TRBJ2-7, the V gene TRBV12-3 or TRBV12-4; TRBD1 might be the D (8 bases). V shed 4 bases and J shed 2 bases, with 12 bases lying between them. This CDR3 spans 14 amino acids. Here the CDR3 DNA reads TGTGCCAGCAGTTGGACAGGGACTACCTACGAGCAGTACTTC. Translated, it gives CASSWTGTTYEQYF.

The chain links TRBV6-2 or TRBV6-3 to TRBJ1-1; 7 bases are shared with TRBD1. Germline V gene data show CDR1 as MNHEY and CDR2 as SVGEGT. The V segment lost 2 bases and the J segment 5 bases; nucleotides outside the gene matches: 5. The CDR3 totals 14 residues. DNA of the CDR3: TGTGCCAGCAGTTACAAACAGGGGAGGACTGAAGCTTTCTTT. Residues: CASSYKQGRTEAFF.

Many counts were recorded for this clonotype. V usage is TRBV29-1 and J usage is TRBJ1-1; D possibly corresponds to TRBD1 (6 bases). The CDR3 runs to 14 residues. V lost 4 bases, J lost 1 base, and 13 bases lay in between. CDR1 and CDR2 (germline): SQVTM, ANQGSEA. The CDR3: CSVARPQGNTEAFF. CDR3 nucleotides: TGCAGCGTTGCCCGCCCACAGGGGAACACTGAAGCTTTCTTT.

The rearrangement links TRBV28 to TRBJ2-1; 8 nucleotides align to TRBD1. Germline CDR1 MDHEN, CDR2 SYDVKM. The CDR3 consists of 15 residues. V dropped 5 bases and J dropped 5; count of bases not matched to a gene: 8. DNA of the CDR3: TGTGCCAGCAGTGCCTGGACAGGGACCCACAATGAGCAGTTCTTC. It encodes CASSAWTGTHNEQFF.

This clonotype appeared a few times. The chain carries TRBV25-1 and TRBJ1-2; no clear D. Per germline, CDR1 MGHDK and CDR2 SYGVNS. CDR3 length: 15 amino acids. The ends were cut back, 5 bases at V and 6 bases at J, with 19 bases in the middle. Here the CDR3 DNA reads TGTGCCAGCAGTCCCCCTACGTCCCCTATGAATGGCTACACCTTC. Encoded protein: CASSPPTSPMNGYTF.

The V call is TRBV3-1, the J call TRBJ2-5; D might be TRBD2 (6 bases). This CDR3 has 13 residues. V lost 0 bases to trimming and J lost 9 bases, with 11 bases between them. Germline V CDR1 and CDR2: LGHDT, YNNKEL (reference sequence). The CDR3 spells CASSQDLPGAQYF. The CDR3 DNA reads as TGTGCCAGCAGCCAAGATTTGCCGGGGGCCCAGTACTTC.

The J gene is TRBJ2-3, the V gene TRBV6-1; TRBD1 matches at 7 bases. This CDR3 comprises 14 residues. With V trimmed by 5 bases and J by 3 bases, 5 bases remained unmatched. Looked up from germline, CDR1 is MNHNS and CDR2 is SASEGT. For the CDR3, the DNA is TGTGCCAGCAGTACGAGGGGGCAAACAGATACGCAGTATTTT. It codes for CASSTRGQTDTQYF.

This clonotype has just one count. A much larger clonotype is one base distant, so this may be a read error. The chain uses TRBV3-1 and TRBJ2-2; the D gene is possibly TRBD2 (5 bases). V shed 4 bases and J shed 6 bases, with 21 bases lying between them. This CDR3 is built from 17 residues. The germline gives CDR1 LGHDT, CDR2 YNNKEL (reference sequence). The CDR3 region has the DNA TGTGCCAGCAGCCTAACCTCCTATGCGGGCCGCGCCGGGGAGCTGTTTTTT. Its translation is CASSLTSYAGRAGELFF.

This clonotype has only a few counts. J is TRBJ2-7 and V is TRBV9; 9 bases map to TRBD1. Germline CDR1 is SGDLS and CDR2 is YYNGEE. The trim removed 4 bases at V and 2 bases at J, leaving 10 bases unmatched. The CDR3 consists of 16 residues. In DNA form, the CDR3 reads TGTGCCAGCAGCCCTCAGGCGGGACAGGGTACCTACGAGCAGTACTTC. Translating gives CASSPQAGQGTYEQYF. Supplemented by reference TRBV9 and TRBJ2-7, the full variable domain reads DSGVTQTPKHLITATGQRVTLRCSPRSGDLSVYWYQQSLDQGLQFLIQYYNGEERAKGNILERFSAQQFPDLHSELNLSSLELGDSALYFCASSPQAGQGTYEQYFGPGTRLTVT.